This T cell receptor (beta chain) was recorded in a study of control samples from healthy donors and cancer patients. Only in-frame clones appear in the TCRdb table, and some are missing; sequencing was by immunoSEQ multiplex PCR. The sample contains over 70,000 clones, approximately 88% of which appear only once. V gave up 5 bases and J gave up 3 bases, with 14 bases separating them. CDR1 is SGHAT, CDR2 FQNNGV, per germline. The CDR3 runs 15 residues. This clone occurred once. Sequences were obtained from blood. The source is an older woman in good health. The chain recombines TRBV11-2 with TRBJ1-3; no firm D call. CDR3 nucleotide sequence: TGTGCCAGCAGCCTCGGCCCCTCTCGTGGAAACACCATATATTTT. It is translated as CASSLGPSRGNTIYF.